The clone carrying this TCR beta chain occurred once. What it recognizes is unknown. The data belong to a study of CD4+ T cells in melanoma. Regarding the study as a whole: A reported correlation linked neoantigen-specific CD4+ T cells to CD8+, macrophage and B cell function.

The V gene's germline CDR1 is ENHRY and CDR2 SYGVKD. This CDR3 is 14 amino acids long. V lost 3 bases and J lost 3, with 9 bases in between. Sequencing was performed with immunoSEQ multiplex PCR; in TCRdb, only in-frame clones are kept and a portion is missing. This sample has more than 9,500 clones; approximately 70% occur once, and the top ten carry about 18%. The clonotype was recovered from a human donor with melanoma. The J gene is TRBJ1-5, the V gene TRBV10-3, with a weak D call TRBD1 (6 bases). The specimen sequenced was peripheral blood. CDR3 region: CAISDSGANQPQHF. In DNA form, the CDR3 reads TGTGCCATCAGTGACTCAGGGGCCAATCAGCCCCAGCATTTT.